The entry below gives a single TCR beta chain sequence along with its context. The antigen remains undetermined. This sample was taken from a study of early T cells in non-severe SARS-CoV-2 infection. Study information: RNA in bulk from unsorted whole blood was sequenced, and chains were unpaired. Broader study findings: VDJdb matching, biased toward anti-spike CD8 responses, missed private and CD4 specificities.

In germline, CDR1 is SGHAT, CDR2 FQNNGV. The CDR3 runs 16 residues. V lost 0 bases and J lost 3; bases outside the gene matches: 3. Individual cDNA molecules carried attached unique molecular identifiers. TCRdb ran MiXCR on the 5' RACE reads and lists one entry per CDR3 protein. Among tens of thousands of distinct CDR3 sequences listed, roughly 13% were seen once. Sequenced sample: whole blood. The rearrangement joins TRBV11-2 to TRBJ2-7; 12 bases align to TRBD2. The clonotype originates from an adult who was a healthcare worker with PCR-confirmed SARS-CoV-2 infection or an uninfected control (not recorded which). The CDR3 protein is CASSLETSGGNYEQYF. The CDR3 bases are TGTGCCAGCAGCTTAGAAACTAGCGGGGGGAACTACGAGCAGTACTTC.